This TCR beta chain was captured in a study of T cells in Graves' hyperthyroidism and ophthalmopathy (dated by TCRdb to between 2017 and 2020). A note on the overall study: Peripheral blood was collected at initial diagnosis, before any treatment. A discovery cohort of about 96 patients, approximately 45 with Graves' ophthalmopathy and roughly 59 with stable Graves' hyperthyroidism, was used to find distinguishing TCR V-J signatures. Whether ophthalmopathy could be predicted prospectively was tested in an independent validation cohort made up of about 20 hyperthyroidism patients plus 17 patients who later progressed to ophthalmopathy. The 75 to 100 discovery patients were randomly split 7:3 into training and test sets. The study also compared thyroid tissue and blood T-cell repertoires from more than 5 Graves' hyperthyroidism patients. Once sampling was done, hyperthyroidism patients were given methimazole at a starting dose of 30 mg daily, whereas ophthalmopathy patients were given high-dose intravenous methylprednisolone. TCR Vbeta CDR3 sequencing of 120 to 150 peripheral blood samples (fewer than 45 ophthalmopathy, 70 to 85 hyperthyroidism and roughly 17 progressor patients) is reported in the paper. Results the study describes overall, beyond this receptor: In validation, the model predicted progression to ophthalmopathy a median of approximately 6.3 months before onset, with approximately 68% sensitivity and roughly 79% specificity. No statistical method was used to fix the sample size in advance, and group allocation was not hidden from the investigators. Ophthalmopathy was separated from stable hyperthyroidism by a 13 V-J signature model, with about 88% sensitivity and roughly 81% specificity obtained in cross-validation and 80%/75% obtained in testing. Blood samples also contained most of the expanded thyroid clonotypes (frequency above 0.001), which suggests that blood repertoires may reflect thyroid immune responses.

The TCR beta CDR3 regions were amplified from the RNA transcripts. The TCR CDR3 was subjected to a first round of RT-PCR using the HTBI primer set and the Qiagen OneStep RT-PCR kit. The libraries were constructed in a second round of multiplex PCR and then size-selected and purified. Libraries were sequenced paired-end with 100 bp reads on an Illumina HiSeq2000. Turning to the authors' computational methods: SOAPnuke was used to process the raw data, throwing out any read that contained adapters or uncalled bases, had a mean Phred below 15, or lacked an exact constant-primer or identifier match. High-quality paired reads were merged with COPE v1.2.5, and unique nucleotide sequences were defined as clonotypes. MiTCR v1.1 was used to align clonotypes to the IMGT TRBV, TRBD and TRBJ reference segments. The analysis included only V-J combinations with a frequency above 0.0001, which together covered 99% to 99.2% of the repertoires. A TCS score was defined as the ratio of F50 (clonal expansion) to E x V (chaos), with BLOSUM62-based TCRdist applied between CDR3 peptides within each V-J. Welch's t-statistics and random forest reduced just over 500 V-J features to 13, which were used in a naive Bayes classifier (R e1071). In-frame beta chains were kept once TCRdb had trimmed the public reads at Q25 with fastp and called clones with MiXCR. Each entry is one CDR3 protein sequence, shown with its most common DNA and genes. In this record, the V and J calls reflect TCRdb's handling and not the investigators' own analysis. Recorded for this sample are more than 550,000 distinct CDR3 sequences; 15% to 20% of them occurred a single time. The ten largest clones take up about a sixth of the sample.

Stable Graves' hyperthyroidism was defined as no progression to ophthalmopathy during 18 months of follow-up. Hyperthyroidism patients were newly diagnosed, with disease duration under 2 months, and aged 18 to 65 years. Patients with uncontrolled infections, other autoimmune diseases, pregnancy or lactation were excluded. Diagnoses relied on clinical symptoms, serum thyroxine and TRAb, thyroid ultrasound and orbital computed tomography. PBMCs were separated from 7.5 to 10 ml of fresh peripheral blood using Ficoll-Paque density gradient centrifugation. Trizol reagent was used to extract total RNA, and RNA quality was then checked on an Agilent 2100 Bioanalyzer. According to the germline V gene, CDR1 reads SNHLY and CDR2 reads FYNNEI. The CDR3 spans 14 residues, from the cysteine through the phenylalanine. Here the CDR3 DNA is all that survives: 42 bases in frame from base 1. Germline trimming: 6 bases from V, 2 bases from J; junction bases outside gene matches: 4.

This clonotype was counted at least ten times. Which antigen it targets is not known. No base quality values were provided; no much bigger clone lies one nucleotide off. The clonotype comes from a man aged 50-59 years with Graves' hyperthyroidism. The sequence is built from TRBV2 and TRBJ2-7, and 10 junctional nucleotides match TRBD2. What was sequenced was blood. The DNA sequence reads TGTGCCAGCAGATCCAGCGGGGGGGCCTACGAGCAGTACTTC. It specifies CASRSSGGAYEQYF.